This TCR beta chain was sequenced during a study of T cells in Graves' hyperthyroidism and ophthalmopathy (dated by TCRdb to about 2019). Notes on the research overall: Peripheral blood was collected at initial diagnosis, before any treatment. TCR V-J signatures able to tell the groups apart were searched for in a discovery cohort of about a hundred patients, of whom approximately 40 had Graves' ophthalmopathy and about 55 had stable Graves' hyperthyroidism. Prospective prediction of ophthalmopathy was tested in an independent validation cohort consisting of fewer than 20 hyperthyroidism patients and 15 or so patients who later progressed to ophthalmopathy. The 100 or so discovery patients were divided at random into training and test sets in a 7:3 ratio. In about 6 Graves' hyperthyroidism patients, the study also compared T-cell repertoires from thyroid tissue with T-cell repertoires from blood. After sampling, hyperthyroidism patients received methimazole starting at 30 mg daily, and ophthalmopathy patients received high-dose intravenous methylprednisolone. According to the paper, TCR Vbeta CDR3 sequencing was carried out on approximately 140 peripheral blood samples, which came from approximately 41 ophthalmopathy, around 75 hyperthyroidism and approximately 17 progressor patients.

This clonotype was seen a handful of times. This receptor's antigen is unknown. No qualities accompany the bases; no much larger clone lies one base away. A patient counted as having stable Graves' hyperthyroidism if no progression to ophthalmopathy occurred over 18 months of follow-up. Hyperthyroidism patients were newly diagnosed, with disease duration under 2 months, and aged 18 to 65 years. Exclusion was applied to patients with uncontrolled infections, other autoimmune diseases, pregnancy or lactation. Diagnoses were established on the basis of clinical symptoms, serum thyroxine and TRAb, thyroid ultrasound, and orbital computed tomography. PBMCs were isolated from more than 8 ml of fresh peripheral blood by Ficoll-Paque density gradient centrifugation. Total RNA was extracted with Trizol reagent, and quality was checked on an Agilent 2100 Bioanalyzer. Broad study findings and their caveats: Most expanded thyroid clonotypes (frequency above 0.001) were also detected in blood, a finding suggesting that blood repertoires may reflect thyroid immune responses. Ophthalmopathy was separated from stable hyperthyroidism by a 13 V-J signature model, with 85% to 90% sensitivity and roughly 84% specificity obtained in cross-validation and 80%/75% obtained in testing. No statistical method was used to set the sample size in advance, and investigators knew the group allocation. During validation, the model predicted progression to ophthalmopathy a median of approximately 7 months ahead of onset, with approximately 70% sensitivity and roughly 72% specificity.

Inclusive of the bounding cysteine and phenylalanine, the CDR3 is 14 residues long. Only the CDR3 part of the read is kept: 42 bases, read in frame from the first base. At the junction V is shortened by 1 base and J by 9 bases, with 14 bases in between. Per the germline V gene, SGHTA is the CDR1 and FQGNSA is the CDR2. Amplification of TCR beta CDR3 regions was carried out from RNA transcripts. For the first round of RT-PCR on the TCR CDR3, the HTBI primer set was used together with the Qiagen OneStep RT-PCR kit. Libraries were constructed in a second round of multiplex PCR, after which size selection and purification were carried out. Sequencing of the libraries was done on an Illumina HiSeq2000 using paired-end 100 bp reads. The study's processing was this. Raw data were processed with SOAPnuke, discarding reads with adapters, uncalled bases, mean Phred below 15, or no exact constant-primer or identifier match. High-quality paired reads were merged with COPE v1.2.5, and unique nucleotide sequences were defined as clonotypes. Clonotypes were aligned to IMGT TRBV, TRBD and TRBJ reference segments using MiTCR v1.1. The analysis was restricted to V-J combinations with a frequency above 0.0001, which together covered 99% to 99.2% of the repertoires. The TCS score was defined as F50 (clonal expansion) divided by E x V (chaos), with BLOSUM62-based TCRdist calculated between CDR3 peptides within each V-J. Welch's t-statistics and random forest reduced just over 500 V-J features to 13, which were used in a naive Bayes classifier (R e1071). TCRdb reanalyzed the raw reads on its own, using fastp at Q25 for trimming and MiXCR for clone calling, and kept in-frame beta chains. Entries are consolidated by CDR3 protein sequence, retaining the most common genes and DNA. These V and J calls originate from TCRdb's pipeline instead of the authors' own analysis. For this sample there are about 420,000 distinct CDR3 sequences; around 14% appear just once. 13% to 15% of the sample is in the top ten clones.

This chain is built from TRBV7-2 and TRBJ2-3, with an unclear D gene assignment. This clonotype originated in a woman younger than 35 with Graves' hyperthyroidism. Sequenced: blood. CDR3 region: CASSLDDWARTQYF. The bases are TGTGCCAGCAGCTTAGACGACTGGGCACGAACGCAGTATTTT.